The 23 T cell receptor beta chains listed next were all sequenced from one sample in a study of technical replicates of blood from a handful of donors. Here immunoSEQ multiplex PCR was the method, and the copy in TCRdb shows in-frame clones only, minus some. The sample lists under 65,000 clones; approximately 90% were seen once. Sequences were obtained from PBMCs. These TCRs come from a human donor in good health. Some clones in this sample may be carry-over from other donors' samples.

V usage is TRBV2 and J usage is TRBJ1-1; D unclear. V shed 5 bases and J shed 4 bases, with 8 bases lying between them. This CDR3 region has 12 residues. From germline, CDR1 is SNHLY and CDR2 FYNNEI. In DNA form, the CDR3 reads TGTGCCAGCAGTCTGCGCGGCACTGAAGCTTTCTTT. Residues: CASSLRGTEAFF.

The CDR3: CASCERGLIDEQYF. CDR3 in DNA: TGCGCCAGCTGCGAGAGAGGTCTTATCGACGAGCAGTACTTC. The chain links TRBV5-1 to TRBJ2-7; D unresolved. Trimming stripped 7 bases from V and 5 bases from J, with 19 bases between. The germline V gene has CDR1 SGHRS and CDR2 YFSETQ. This CDR3 has 14 amino acids.

V is TRBV6-6 and J is TRBJ2-7; 14 bases line up with TRBD2. CDR1 MNHNY and CDR2 SVGAGI come from the germline V gene (reference sequence). CDR3 length equals 14 residues. The J segment lost 7 bases and the V segment lost 5 bases, leaving 4 bases of the junction unmatched. CDR3: CASSIGTSGSEQYF. The CDR3 DNA is TGTGCCAGCAGTATTGGGACTAGCGGGAGTGAGCAGTACTTC.

This chain uses TRBV18 with TRBJ1-2; D not certain. The germline CDR1 and CDR2 sequences are KGHSH and LQKENI. The CDR3 length is 15 residues. Trimming removed 3 bases from V and 2 bases from J, with 13 bases in between. CDR3 coding DNA: TGTGCCAGCTCACCTTCAGTTCAGGAAAACTATGGCTACACCTTC. Translating gives CASSPSVQENYGYTF. The full variable domain, its missing parts supplied by reference TRBV18 and TRBJ1-2, is NAGVMQNPRHLVRRRGQEARLRCSPMKGHSHVYWYRQLPEEGLKFMVYLQKENIIDESGMPKERFSAEFPKEGPSILRIQQVVRGDSAAYFCASSPSVQENYGYTFGSGTRLTVV.

V and J are TRBV11-2 and TRBJ2-7; TRBD2 matches at 15 bases. In germline, CDR1 is SGHAT, CDR2 FQNNGV. This CDR3 is 16 amino acids long. Unmatched junction bases numbered 4, after V lost 3 bases and J lost 4 bases. This CDR3 is CASSFEGTSGRYEQYF. The CDR3, as DNA: TGTGCCAGCAGCTTCGAAGGGACTAGCGGGAGGTACGAGCAGTACTTC.

The chain joins TRBV30 to TRBJ1-5; possibly TRBD1 for D (6 bases). Trimming removed 3 bases at V and 6 bases at J, with 18 bases between. Germline V gene data show CDR1 as GTSNPN and CDR2 as SVGIG (reference sequence). The length of the CDR3 is 15 residues. CDR3 coding DNA: TGTGCCTGGAGCCGGGACACCTTAAATGGTCAGCCCCAGCATTTT. Its translation: CAWSRDTLNGQPQHF.

The chain recombines TRBV2 with TRBJ2-2, with D unclear. The germline V and J ends were trimmed by 2 bases and 5 bases, with 3 bases remaining between them. The germline V gene has CDR1 SNHLY and CDR2 FYNNEI. There are 12 residues in the CDR3. This CDR3 reads CASSEQTGELFF. The CDR3 nucleotides are TGTGCCAGCAGTGAACAGACCGGGGAGCTGTTTTTT.

The chain is built from TRBV7-9 and TRBJ2-5, with D possibly matching TRBD2 (6 bases). CDR1 and CDR2 from the germline V gene are SEHNR and FQNEAQ (reference sequence). The CDR3 sequence is 14 residues long. Trimming pared 8 bases from V and 5 bases from J, leaving 18 bases between. The CDR3 is CASFKAGSRETQYF. The CDR3 region has the DNA TGTGCCAGCTTCAAAGCCGGGAGTAGGGAGACCCAGTACTTC. The variable domain in full, completed from reference TRBV7-9 and TRBJ2-5, reads DTGVSQNPRHKITKRGQNVTFRCDPISEHNRLYWYRQTLGQGPEFLTYFQNEAQLEKSRLLSDRFSAERPKGSFSTLEIQRTEQGDSAMYLCASFKAGSRETQYFGPGTRLLVL.

This clone has just one count. This chain uses TRBV11-2 with TRBJ1-2; D gene unclear. Germline V gene sequence: CDR1 SGHAT, CDR2 FQNNGV. Trimming took off 5 bases at V and 2 bases at J, with 18 bases between the two ends. The CDR3 has 16 residues. The CDR3 DNA reads as TGTGCCAGCAGCCCAAGTCAGGATCCTCGGAACTATGGCTACACCTTC. This encodes CASSPSQDPRNYGYTF.

V gene TRBV29-1 combines with J gene TRBJ2-3; no reliable D call. V was cut by 3 bases and J by 0 bases, with 10 bases left in between. The CDR3 contains 14 residues. Germline lookup yields CDR1 SQVTM and CDR2 ANQGSEA. CDR3 in DNA: TGCAGCGTTGAGGGCGCCCTTAGCACAGATACGCAGTATTTT. Its translation: CSVEGALSTDTQYF.

J is TRBJ1-1 and V is TRBV7-9, with TRBD1 matching over 9 bases. V shed 5 bases, J shed 2 bases, and the junction held 6 bases outside the gene matches. This CDR3 is built from 15 residues. Germline V lookup: CDR1 SEHNR, CDR2 FQNEAQ (reference sequence). The CDR3 reads CASSPRDRVNTEAFF. CDR3 DNA sequence: TGTGCCAGCAGCCCAAGGGACAGGGTAAACACTGAAGCTTTCTTT.

V usage is TRBV28 and J usage is TRBJ2-5; D possibly corresponds to TRBD2 (6 bases). CDR1 MDHEN and CDR2 SYDVKM come from the germline V gene. V lost 7 bases, J lost 7 bases, and 19 bases lay in between. The CDR3 runs 14 residues. The CDR3 DNA reads as TGTGCCAGCACCCGGGTAGGGACTTTGTGGACCCAGTACTTC. Translated, it gives CASTRVGTLWTQYF.

The V and J genes are TRBV5-5 and TRBJ2-5; TRBD2 matches 15 bases. The ends lost 4 bases at V and 0 bases at J; junction bases unmatched: 13. The CDR3 loop spans 20 amino acids. The germline V gene encodes CDR1 SGHKS and CDR2 YYEKEE (reference sequence). The CDR3 reads CASSLLHGLAGGMYQETQYF. CDR3 in DNA: TGTGCCAGCAGCCTCCTCCACGGACTAGCGGGGGGGATGTACCAAGAGACCCAGTACTTC.

The J gene is TRBJ1-3, the V gene TRBV29-1; D gene uncertain. The CDR3 has 12 amino acids. The V end lost 4 bases, the J end lost 1 base, and 5 bases lay between the germline ends. The V gene's germline CDR1 is SQVTM and CDR2 ANQGSEA. In DNA, the CDR3 is TGCAGCGTTGTGCGGTCTGGAAACACCATATATTTT. Amino acid sequence: CSVVRSGNTIYF. Looking up the rest from reference TRBV29-1 and TRBJ1-3 gives the full variable domain: SAVISQKPSRDICQRGTSLTIQCQVDSQVTMMFWYRQQPGQSLTLIATANQGSEATYESGFVIDKFPISRPNLTFSTLTVSNMSPEDSSIYLCSVVRSGNTIYFGEGSWLTVV.

V is TRBV5-6 and J is TRBJ2-2, with 11 nucleotides matching TRBD1. Germline CDR1 and CDR2: SGHDT and YYEEEE. The CDR3 is 14 residues long. J was trimmed by 6 bases and V by 4 bases; bases with no gene match: 2. The CDR3 DNA sequence: TGTGCCAGCAGCCGGGACAGGGGGGCCGGGGAGCTGTTTTTT. As protein: CASSRDRGAGELFF.

The chain links TRBV18 to TRBJ1-1; weak D call: TRBD1 (6 bases). CDR3 length: 14 residues. Germline loops: CDR1 KGHSH, CDR2 LQKENI. Trimming pared 4 bases from V and 7 bases from J, leaving 16 bases between. For the CDR3, the DNA is TGTGCCAGCTCACAATCAACCGGGACATTTGAAGCTTTCTTT. This translates into CASSQSTGTFEAFF.

V usage is TRBV2 and J usage is TRBJ1-6, with TRBD1 identical over 8 bases. After removal of 2 bases from V and 9 bases from J, the junction contained 6 bases not matched to a gene. The CDR3 has 15 residues. Germline CDR1 reads SNHLY; CDR2 reads FYNNEI. CDR3 DNA: TGTGCCAGCAGTGAAATTGGGACAGGTGGTTCACCCCTCCACTTT. Translation gives CASSEIGTGGSPLHF.

The sample holds one count of this clone. The V and J genes are TRBV7-9 and TRBJ2-7, with a tentative D call TRBD2 (5 bases). V was trimmed by 3 bases and J by 7 bases, leaving 16 bases between them. Looked up from germline, CDR1 is SEHNR and CDR2 is FQNEAQ (reference sequence). CDR3 length: 14 residues. The CDR3 DNA follows: TGTGCCAGCAGCTTGGACTCGGACTGGAGGGAGCAGTACTTC. Its protein is CASSLDSDWREQYF.

The rearrangement links TRBV29-1 to TRBJ2-1, with 7 bases matching TRBD2. The CDR3 totals 12 residues. Germline-derived CDR1 and CDR2 are SQVTM and ANQGSEA. V gave up 8 bases and J gave up 7 bases; unmatched junction bases: 8. Here the CDR3 reads CSITTSANEQFF. The CDR3 DNA reads TGCAGCATAACTACTAGCGCGAATGAGCAGTTCTTC.

This rearrangement joins TRBV7-2 to TRBJ2-1; D uncertain. Germline V gives CDR1 SGHTA, CDR2 FQGNSA. V was clipped by 1 base and J by 7 bases, with 14 bases between them. This CDR3 spans 15 amino acids. The CDR3 DNA sequence: TGTGCCAGCAGCTTAGGTAGGAAACAGTTGAATGAGCAGTTCTTC. Its protein is CASSLGRKQLNEQFF.

The count of this clone is one. This chain links TRBV9 with TRBJ2-7; the D gene is possibly TRBD2 (6 bases). Germline CDR1 reads SGDLS; CDR2 reads YYNGEE. There are 13 residues in the CDR3. V lost 0 bases, J lost 7 bases, and 11 bases lay in between. CDR3 protein: CASSVAGGREQYF. The CDR3 DNA reads TGTGCCAGCAGCGTAGCTGGAGGGCGGGAGCAGTACTTC.

The V gene is TRBV6-5, the J gene TRBJ2-7; 9 positions agree with TRBD1. V shed 6 bases, J shed 7 bases, and the junction held 13 bases outside the gene matches. The germline V gene has CDR1 MNHEY and CDR2 SVGAGI. CDR3 length: 15 amino acids. This CDR3 is CASRFSGDRAWEQYF. Written as DNA, the CDR3 is TGTGCCAGCAGGTTCTCCGGGGACAGGGCGTGGGAGCAGTACTTC.

The rearrangement links TRBV7-9 to TRBJ2-7; 10 nucleotides agree with TRBD2. The junction had 6 bases not matched to a gene; V was cut back by 2 bases and J by 2 bases. This CDR3 has 16 amino acids. Germline CDR1 SEHNR, CDR2 FQNEAQ (reference sequence). The DNA of the CDR3 is TGTGCCAGCAGCTTACTCTCTAGCGGGGGTCCCTACGAGCAGTACTTC. Its translation: CASSLLSSGGPYEQYF.